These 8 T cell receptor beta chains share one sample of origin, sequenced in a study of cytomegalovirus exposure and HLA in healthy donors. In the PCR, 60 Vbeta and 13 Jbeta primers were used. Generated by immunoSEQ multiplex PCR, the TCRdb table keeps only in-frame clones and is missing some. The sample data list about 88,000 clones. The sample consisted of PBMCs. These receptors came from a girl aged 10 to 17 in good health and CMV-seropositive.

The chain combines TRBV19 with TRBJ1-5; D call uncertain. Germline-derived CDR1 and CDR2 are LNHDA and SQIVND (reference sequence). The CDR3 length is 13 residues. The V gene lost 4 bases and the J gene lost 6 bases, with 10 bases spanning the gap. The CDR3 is CASSTSSGQPQHF. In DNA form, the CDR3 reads TGTGCCAGTAGTACGTCGTCGGGTCAGCCCCAGCATTTT.

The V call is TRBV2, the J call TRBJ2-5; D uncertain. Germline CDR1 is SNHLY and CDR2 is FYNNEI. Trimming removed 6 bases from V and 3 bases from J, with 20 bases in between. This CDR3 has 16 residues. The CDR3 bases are TGTGCCAGCAGCCCGTCCCTATACACACGGGAAGAGACCCAGTACTTC. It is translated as CASSPSLYTREETQYF.

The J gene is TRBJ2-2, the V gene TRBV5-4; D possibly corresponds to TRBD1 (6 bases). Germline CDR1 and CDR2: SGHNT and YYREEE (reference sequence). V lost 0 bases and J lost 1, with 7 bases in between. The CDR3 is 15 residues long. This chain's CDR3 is CASSLGGGNTGELFF. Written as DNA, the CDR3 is TGTGCCAGCAGCTTGGGAGGGGGGAACACCGGGGAGCTGTTTTTT.

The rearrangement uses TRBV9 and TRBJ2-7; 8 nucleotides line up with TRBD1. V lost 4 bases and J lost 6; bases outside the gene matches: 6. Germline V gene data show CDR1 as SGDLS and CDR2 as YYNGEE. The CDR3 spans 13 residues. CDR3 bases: TGTGCCAGCAGCATCGGGACAGGTCGCGAGCAGTACTTC. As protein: CASSIGTGREQYF.

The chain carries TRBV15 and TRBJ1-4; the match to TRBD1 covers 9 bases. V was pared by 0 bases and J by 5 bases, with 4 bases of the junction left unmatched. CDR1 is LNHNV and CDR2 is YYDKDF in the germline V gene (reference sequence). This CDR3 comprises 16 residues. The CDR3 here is CATSRESGTGNEKLFF. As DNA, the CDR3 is TGTGCCACCAGCAGAGAATCCGGGACAGGGAATGAAAAACTGTTTTTT.

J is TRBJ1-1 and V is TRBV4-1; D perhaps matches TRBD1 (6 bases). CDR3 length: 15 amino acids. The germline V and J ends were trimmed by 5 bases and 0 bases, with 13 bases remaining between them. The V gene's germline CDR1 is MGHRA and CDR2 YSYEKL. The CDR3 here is CASSNSGTMNTEAFF. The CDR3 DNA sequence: TGCGCCAGCAGCAATTCCGGGACAATGAACACTGAAGCTTTCTTT.

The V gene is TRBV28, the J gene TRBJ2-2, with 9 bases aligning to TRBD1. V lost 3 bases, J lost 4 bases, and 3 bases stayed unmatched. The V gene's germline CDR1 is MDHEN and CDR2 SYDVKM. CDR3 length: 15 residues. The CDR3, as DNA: TGTGCCAGCAGTTTCGGGACAGGGCTCACCGGGGAGCTGTTTTTT. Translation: CASSFGTGLTGELFF.

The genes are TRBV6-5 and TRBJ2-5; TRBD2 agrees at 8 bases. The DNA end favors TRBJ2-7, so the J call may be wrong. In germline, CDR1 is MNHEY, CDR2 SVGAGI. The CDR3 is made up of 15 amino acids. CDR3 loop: CASSPSGGAGSEQYF. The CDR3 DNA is TGTGCCAGCAGTCCCTCCGGGGGGGCAGGTAGCGAGCAGTACTTC.